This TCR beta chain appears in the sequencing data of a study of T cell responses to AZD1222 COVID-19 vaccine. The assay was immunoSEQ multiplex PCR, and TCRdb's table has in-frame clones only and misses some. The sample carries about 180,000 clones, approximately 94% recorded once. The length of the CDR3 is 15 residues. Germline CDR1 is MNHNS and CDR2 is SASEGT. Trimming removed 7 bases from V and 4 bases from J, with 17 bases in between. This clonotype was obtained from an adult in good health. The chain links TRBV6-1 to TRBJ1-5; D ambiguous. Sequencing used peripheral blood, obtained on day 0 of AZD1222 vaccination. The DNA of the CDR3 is TGTGCCAGCACCCCAATTGGAGATCGGAATCAGCCCCAGCATTTT. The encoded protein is CASTPIGDRNQPQHF.